The rows below give T cell receptor beta chains drawn from one sample of a study of blood T cell repertoires in COVID-19. Produced via immunoSEQ multiplex PCR; TCRdb's table is partial and in-frame only. The table lists under 300,000 clones, more than 85% of them singletons, with about 7.6% in the top ten. Sequenced: peripheral blood. The receptors come from a woman in her 70s with active or convalescent COVID-19. Each CDR3 is given with its conserved first and last residue. The D gene is left open where the match is weak. Size is stated for part of the rows, as once, few or many counts, or as a class when the clone is expanded.

- - TRBJ2-5 TRBV7-9 TGTGCCAGCAGCAACAGGGTAACGGTAGGAGAGACCCAGTACTTC CASSNRVTVGETQYF
TRBD1 - TRBJ2-5 TRBV9 TGTGCCAGCAGCGTCCGCGGACAGGGGGGCGGTGAGACCCAGTACTTC CASSVRGQGGGETQYF
TRBD2 - TRBJ2-7 TRBV3-1/TRBV3-2 TGTGCCAGCAGCCGCACTTCTACGCGGGGGGCCTACGAGCAGTACTTC CASSRTSTRGAYEQYF
TRBD1 - TRBJ2-1 TRBV19 TGTGCCAGTAGTACTCAGGGGGCTAACAATGAGCAGTTCTTC CASSTQGANNEQFF
- - TRBJ1-1 TRBV11-3 TGTGCCAGCAGCATTTCCGGGAGGCACACTGAAGCTTTCTTT CASSISGRHTEAFF
TRBD1 - TRBJ1-2 TRBV6-5 TGTGCCAGCAGTTTGTCAGGGGGGCTCTATGGCTACACCTTC CASSLSGGLYGYTF
- few TRBJ1-6 TRBV4-2 TGTGCCAGCAGCCTAAGGACGGGGAGCTCTGGGTCACCCCTCCACTTT CASSLRTGSSGSPLHF
- few TRBJ2-7 TRBV14 TGTGCCAGCAGCCAAGTATGGGGTACTCCCCGGGAAAGACGGACCTACGAGCAGTACTTC CASSQVWGTPRERRTYEQYF
- - TRBJ1-1 TRBV29-1 TGCAGCGTTGGCGTCCAAGGAGGATCAACTGAAGCTTTCTTT CSVGVQGGSTEAFF
TRBD1 - TRBJ1-6 TRBV19 TGTGCCAGTAGTACAAAAGGGACAGGGGGAGTATCACCCCTCCACTTT CASSTKGTGGVSPLHF
TRBD1 - TRBJ1-1 TRBV29-1 TGCAGCGGGGTAGACAGGGGATCACCTGAAGCTTTCTTT CSGVDRGSPEAFF
- - TRBJ1-5 TRBV9 TGTGCCAGCAGCCTTACGACGGGGGGTGGACCCCAGCATTTT CASSLTTGGGPQHF
TRBD1 - TRBJ2-2 TRBV5-5 TGTGCCAGCAGCTTGTTCAGGGGGCTTAACACCGGGGAGCTGTTTTTT CASSLFRGLNTGELFF
- once TRBJ2-2 TRBV3-1/TRBV3-2 TGTGCCAGCAGCCTTAAGCTCACCGGGGAGCTGTTTTTT CASSLKLTGELFF
- - TRBJ1-3 TRBV6-1 TGTGCCAGCAGTTGGCTCGGGAGCTCTGGAAACACCATATATTTT CASSWLGSSGNTIYF
- - TRBJ1-2 TRBV6-5 TGTGCCAGCAGTAGCAACTATGGCTACACCTTC CASSSNYGYTF
TRBD1 once TRBJ1-5 TRBV19 TGTGCCAGCCGTACCGGGACAGGTGGGGCTCAGCCCCAGCATTTT CASRTGTGGAQPQHF
TRBD1 - TRBJ1-2 TRBV4-3 TGCGCCAGCAGCCAGGATGTCAGGACAGGGGGCAGGAGTGGCTACACCTTC CASSQDVRTGGRSGYTF
TRBD1 once TRBJ2-2 TRBV5-1 TGCGCCAGCAGCCCCAAGACAGGGGGAACCGGGGAGCTGTTTTTT CASSPKTGGTGELFF
- - TRBJ1-2 TRBV29-1 TGCAGCGTTGTGAGAGGGAACTATGGCTACACCTTC CSVVRGNYGYTF
TRBD1 - TRBJ1-5 TRBV29-1 TGCAGCGTATTGACAGGGGAGGGTCAGCCCCAGCATTTT CSVLTGEGQPQHF
- - TRBJ1-6 TRBV6-2/TRBV6-3 TGTGCCAGCAGTTTGTCAGGCCTACCTAATTCACCCCTCCACTTT CASSLSGLPNSPLHF
- - TRBJ1-4 TRBV19 TGTGCCAGTAGTCAGGGGCCGGGGGAAAAACTGTTTTTT CASSQGPGEKLFF
TRBD1 - TRBJ1-1 TRBV6-5 TGTGCCAGCAGTTATTTAGGCGGGACAGGGAACACTGAAGCTTTCTTT CASSYLGGTGNTEAFF
- few TRBJ1-1 TRBV18 TGTGCCAGCTCACCGGGCCTTGAAGCTTTCTTT CASSPGLEAFF
- - TRBJ1-1 TRBV10-3 TGTGCCATCGGCGTCGGGGGGGCGAACACTGAAGCTTTCTTT CAIGVGGANTEAFF
- - TRBJ2-5 TRBV11-3 TGTGCCAGCAGCCCAGGAGGGTATGTTGAGACCCAGTACTTC CASSPGGYVETQYF
- - TRBJ1-6 TRBV6-5 TGTGCCAGCCGAACGAGCTATAATTCACCCCTCCACTTT CASRTSYNSPLHF
- - TRBJ2-1 TRBV6-5 TGTGCCAGCACGGTTGCCAATGAGCAGTTCTTC CASTVANEQFF
- - TRBJ2-2 TRBV4-1 TGCGCCAGCAGCCAAGTCAGTGGGGAGCTGTTTTTT CASSQVSGELFF
TRBD1 - TRBJ2-3 TRBV9 TGTGCCAGCAGCCCCACAGGGGCAGATACGCAGTATTTT CASSPTGADTQYF
TRBD1 - TRBJ2-1 TRBV12-5 TGTGCTAGTGCCCCGACAGGGGTCTCCTACAATGAGCAGTTCTTC CASAPTGVSYNEQFF
TRBD1 few TRBJ1-1 TRBV9 TGTGCCAGCAGCGTAGCTACAGGGGGCGGACGAGCTTTCTTT CASSVATGGGRAFF
- few TRBJ1-5 TRBV4-3 TGCGCCAGCAGCCAAGATTACCGGGGCAATCAGCCCCAGCATTTT CASSQDYRGNQPQHF
- - TRBJ1-4 TRBV4-3 TGCGCCAGCAGCCAAGATCACAGGAACTGGGTAAAACTGTTTTTT CASSQDHRNWVKLFF
TRBD2 - TRBJ2-2 TRBV7-2 TGTGCCAGCAGCTTATATACGGGGGGGCGCACCGGGGAGCTGTTTTTT CASSLYTGGRTGELFF
TRBD1 once TRBJ1-4 TRBV7-2 TGTGCCAGCAGCAGAGACAGGGCGGCAACTAATGAAAAACTGTTTTTT CASSRDRAATNEKLFF
- - TRBJ2-1 TRBV19 TGTGCCAGTAGTATAGGGAGGGGCGCTAGCTCCTACAATGAGCAGTTCTTC CASSIGRGASSYNEQFF
- - TRBJ1-6 TRBV5-8 TGTGCCAGCAGCAACACTGAGGGAGCGTCACCCCTCCACTTT CASSNTEGASPLHF
- - TRBJ2-5 TRBV27 TGTGCCAGCAGTTTATCTCCCCCGGGGGAGACCCAGTACTTC CASSLSPPGETQYF
- - TRBJ1-5 TRBV6-1 TGTGCCAGCAGTGATCCGGGGCCGAGGGGGATCCGCCAGCCCCAGCATTTT CASSDPGPRGIRQPQHF
- - TRBJ1-1 TRBV6-5 TGTGCCAGCACCTCGACGGACGCGGGCGGCACTGAAGCTTTCTTT CASTSTDAGGTEAFF
- - TRBJ2-7 TRBV21-1 TGTGCCAGCAGCAATGGACGACAGGGGCCCTACGAGCAGTACTTC CASSNGRQGPYEQYF
- - TRBJ1-1 TRBV27 TGTGCCAGCAGTTACCAATGGGGGGGGTTAGGCACTGAAGCTTTCTTT CASSYQWGGLGTEAFF
TRBD1 - TRBJ1-6 TRBV10-3 TGTGCCATCAGTGAGCAGGGACAGGATGATTCACCCCTCCACTTT CAISEQGQDDSPLHF
- once TRBJ1-5 TRBV6-4 TGTGCCAGCAGTGCGGAGGCCGATCAGCCCCAGCATTTT CASSAEADQPQHF
TRBD1 - TRBJ1-1 TRBV2 TGTGCCAGCAACCGGGACAGGGGGTTCACTGAAGCTTTCTTT CASNRDRGFTEAFF
TRBD1 - TRBJ1-1 TRBV18 TGTGCCAGCTCACCCGAGACAGGGTTTGGCACTGAAGCTTTCTTT CASSPETGFGTEAFF
- - TRBJ1-1 TRBV11-2 TGTGCCAGCAGCTTAGGGGAGGGGTGGGGAGACACTGAAGCTTTCTTT CASSLGEGWGDTEAFF
TRBD1 - TRBJ1-6 TRBV5-4 TGTGCCAGCAGCCCCCAGCCGGACAGGGGAAATTCACCCCTCCACTTT CASSPQPDRGNSPLHF
- - TRBJ1-5 TRBV24-1 TGTGCCACCAGTGATAGGAGAGGCGCCCAGCCCCAGCATTTT CATSDRRGAQPQHF
TRBD1 - TRBJ2-7 TRBV7-9 TGTGCCAGCAGCCCCGGGACAGGCTACGAGCAGTACTTC CASSPGTGYEQYF
- - TRBJ1-2 TRBV5-1 TGCGCCAGCAGCGGGCAGGGGTATGGCTACACCTTC CASSGQGYGYTF
- - TRBJ1-1 TRBV9 TGTGCCAGCAGCGTAAAGACGGGGACAGAAGCTTTCTTT CASSVKTGTEAFF
- - TRBJ1-3 TRBV7-9 TGTGCCAGCAGCCACAGGGACGCTTACTCTGGAAACACCATATATTTT CASSHRDAYSGNTIYF
TRBD1 - TRBJ2-7 TRBV6-6 TGTGCCAGCAGTTACTCACGGGACAGGGTTTTC CASSYSRDRVF
- - TRBJ1-2 TRBV11-2 TGTGCCAGCAGCTCACAGGCCCCCTATGGCTACACCTTC CASSSQAPYGYTF
- - TRBJ2-1 TRBV4-3 TGCGCCAGCAGCCACGAATCCACCTACGGCGGGCCGAGGAATGAGCAGTTCTTC CASSHESTYGGPRNEQFF
TRBD1 - TRBJ2-7 TRBV5-1 TGCGCCAGCAGCCTACCCGGGACAGACGAGCAGTACTTC CASSLPGTDEQYF